This T cell receptor beta chain was identified during a study of Ad26.COV2.S vaccination and SARS-CoV-2 variants. Looking at the study overall: Intramuscularly, Ad26.COV2.S was given either once or twice, 56 days apart. Broader study findings: Post-vaccination spike-specific CD8+ and CD4+ T cell responses reportedly had substantial breadth. Breadth and depth estimates from TCRs may understate total T cell responses.

Treatment: roughly 19 received Ad26.COV2.S at low or high dose, single or two shots; 5 received placebo; per-sample allocation not given. Samples came from day 63 after the first vaccine or placebo injection. Vaccination used an Ad26 vector expressing Wuhan-strain SARS-CoV-2 spike. As concerns this clone: Its antigen is unidentified.

TCRdb's table, derived via immunoSEQ multiplex PCR, lists solely in-frame clones and lacks some. The table shows fewer than 400,000 clones, with about 88% occurring only once. V was pared by 8 bases and J by 4 bases, with 9 bases of the junction left unmatched. The CDR3 sequence is 15 residues long. Germline CDR1 is LGHDT and CDR2 is YNNKEL (reference sequence). This TCR was sampled from a person aged 18-60 years who received the Ad26.COV2.S COVID-19 vaccine or a placebo. The V and J genes are TRBV3-1 (or the pseudogene TRBV3-2) and TRBJ2-3; TRBD2 aligns across 10 bases. The specimen was peripheral blood, collected in a trial of Ad26.COV2.S vaccine versus placebo. This chain's CDR3 is CASRGSGGFADTQYF. For the CDR3, the DNA is TGTGCCAGCCGAGGTAGCGGGGGGTTCGCAGATACGCAGTATTTT.